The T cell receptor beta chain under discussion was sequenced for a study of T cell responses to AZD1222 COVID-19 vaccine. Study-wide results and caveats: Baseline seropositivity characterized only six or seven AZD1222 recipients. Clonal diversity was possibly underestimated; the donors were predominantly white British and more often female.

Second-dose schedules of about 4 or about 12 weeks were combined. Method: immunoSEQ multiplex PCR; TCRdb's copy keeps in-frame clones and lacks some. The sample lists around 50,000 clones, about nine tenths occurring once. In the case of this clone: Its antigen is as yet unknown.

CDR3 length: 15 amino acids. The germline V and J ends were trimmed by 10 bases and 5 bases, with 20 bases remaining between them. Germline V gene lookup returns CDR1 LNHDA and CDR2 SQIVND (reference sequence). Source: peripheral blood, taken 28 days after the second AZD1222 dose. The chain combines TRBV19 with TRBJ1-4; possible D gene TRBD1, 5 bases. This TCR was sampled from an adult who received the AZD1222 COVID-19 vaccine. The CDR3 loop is CATTKGRGGNEKLFF. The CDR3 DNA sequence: TGTGCCACGACAAAGGGCCGGGGGGGGAATGAAAAACTGTTTTTT.